Shown below are 15 T cell receptor beta chains from a single sample sequenced in a study of cytomegalovirus exposure and HLA in healthy donors. Amplification used 60 Vbeta primers and 13 Jbeta primers. The protocol was immunoSEQ multiplex PCR, while the TCRdb copy is restricted to in-frame clones and leaves out a portion. Of 73,000 or so clones listed, around 78% are singletons. Sequenced material: PBMCs. The receptors shown here come from a man in his fifties in good health and CMV-seronegative.

This clone was found a few times. V usage is TRBV14 and J usage is TRBJ2-1; 7 nucleotides agree with TRBD2. J gave up 1 base and V 1 base, and 1 base lay outside the gene matches. Germline V gene data show CDR1 as SGHDN and CDR2 as FVKESK. This CDR3 spans 15 amino acids. Here the CDR3 reads CASSQAGGSYNEQFF. For the CDR3, the DNA is TGTGCCAGCAGCCAAGCCGGGGGGTCCTACAATGAGCAGTTCTTC.

This clone has more than one count but fewer than ten. V and J are TRBV5-1 and TRBJ2-1, with TRBD2 matching over 13 bases. The ends lost 6 bases at V and 4 bases at J; junction bases unmatched: 4. Germline V gene data show CDR1 as SGHRS and CDR2 as YFSETQ. The CDR3 has 15 residues. CDR3 residues: CASTRTSGGYNEQFF. The DNA for the CDR3 is TGCGCCAGCACCAGGACTAGCGGGGGATACAATGAGCAGTTCTTC.

This clone was detected once. This chain links TRBV18 with TRBJ2-5; 7 nucleotides line up with TRBD2. This CDR3 is 13 amino acids long. Looked up from germline, CDR1 is KGHSH and CDR2 is LQKENI. V shed 2 bases and J 4 bases; nucleotides not matched to a gene: 1. The CDR3 protein is CASSPGTIETQYF. For the CDR3, the DNA is TGTGCCAGCTCACCAGGGACTATAGAGACCCAGTACTTC. Using reference TRBV18 and TRBJ2-5 for the parts outside the CDR3, the full variable domain is NAGVMQNPRHLVRRRGQEARLRCSPMKGHSHVYWYRQLPEEGLKFMVYLQKENIIDESGMPKERFSAEFPKEGPSILRIQQVVRGDSAAYFCASSPGTIETQYFGPGTRLLVL.

This chain uses TRBV6-5 with TRBJ1-2, with a tentative D call TRBD1 (5 bases). Germline V gene lookup returns CDR1 MNHEY and CDR2 SVGAGI. V shed 0 bases and J shed 8 bases, with 13 bases lying between them. This CDR3 is built from 14 residues. In DNA form, the CDR3 reads TGTGCCAGCAGTTACTCGATGGGGCTTTGGGGCTACACCTTC. This codes for CASSYSMGLWGYTF.

J is TRBJ2-7 and V is TRBV7-9, with D unresolved. CDR3 length: 12 residues. Deletions cut 6 bases from V and 5 bases from J, with 11 bases between. Germline V gene sequence: CDR1 SEHNR, CDR2 FQNEAQ (reference sequence). Here the CDR3 reads CASRRDFDEQYF. The CDR3, as DNA: TGTGCCAGCAGACGCGACTTTGACGAGCAGTACTTC.

This chain uses TRBV6-5 with TRBJ1-1; TRBD1 matches 7 bases. The CDR3 has 15 amino acids. Per germline, CDR1 MNHEY and CDR2 SVGAGI. Unmatched junction bases numbered 13, after V lost 6 bases and J lost 6 bases. The CDR3 nucleotides are TGTGCCAGCAGACTAACAAAACAGGGGACCGCTGAAGCTTTCTTT. It codes for CASRLTKQGTAEAFF.

The rearrangement uses TRBV9 and TRBJ2-7; TRBD1 might be the D (5 bases). The CDR3 is 12 residues long. The ends were cut back, 4 bases at V and 5 bases at J, with 10 bases in the middle. Germline V lookup: CDR1 SGDLS, CDR2 YYNGEE. This chain's CDR3 is CASSLGADEQYF. The CDR3 DNA follows: TGTGCCAGCAGCCTAGGGGCTGACGAGCAGTACTTC.

This clone was counted a few times. The rearrangement links TRBV10-3 to TRBJ1-2; D gene unclear. This CDR3 has 13 amino acids. V lost 2 bases and J 7 bases, leaving 11 bases between the germline ends. Per germline, CDR1 ENHRY and CDR2 SYGVKD. The CDR3 spells CAISEPGKVGYTF. As DNA, the CDR3 is TGTGCCATCAGTGAGCCGGGGAAAGTTGGCTACACCTTC.

The chain couples TRBV19 to TRBJ1-5; a weak D match, TRBD1 (5 bases). Trimming took 8 bases from V and 2 from J, leaving 10 bases between them. This CDR3 contains 13 residues. The germline gives CDR1 LNHDA, CDR2 SQIVND (reference sequence). The CDR3 loop is CASWQGGNQPQHF. The CDR3 nucleotides are TGTGCCAGTTGGCAGGGTGGCAATCAGCCCCAGCATTTT.

This chain uses TRBV5-1 with TRBJ2-1, with a weak D call TRBD2 (5 bases). V shed 0 bases and J shed 4 bases, with 11 bases lying between them. The germline V gene encodes CDR1 SGHRS and CDR2 YFSETQ. The CDR3 has 15 amino acids. CDR3 in amino acids: CASSLAPGGYNEQFF. The DNA of the CDR3 is TGCGCCAGCAGCTTGGCCCCGGGCGGGTACAATGAGCAGTTCTTC.

V is TRBV18 and J is TRBJ2-3; 10 nucleotides align to TRBD2. Trimming cost V 4 bases and J 1 base; bases outside gene matches: 5. Germline loops: CDR1 KGHSH, CDR2 LQKENI. The CDR3 extends over 16 amino acids. CDR3 bases: TGTGCCAGCTCACTTATTACTAGCGGGGGCACAGATACGCAGTATTTT. As protein: CASSLITSGGTDTQYF.

The V and J genes are TRBV7-8 and TRBJ1-5, with D maybe TRBD1 (5 bases). The germline V gene encodes CDR1 SGHVS and CDR2 FQNEAQ. V lost 3 bases and J lost 4, with 16 bases in between. There are 16 residues in the CDR3. The chain's CDR3 is CASSLLGQAANQPQHF. Here the CDR3 DNA reads TGTGCCAGCAGCTTGCTGGGGCAGGCGGCAAATCAGCCCCAGCATTTT.

The rearrangement uses TRBV18 and TRBJ1-1; D is uncertain. V dropped 6 bases and J dropped 1 base, with 15 bases sitting between them. This CDR3 has 15 residues. The germline gives CDR1 KGHSH, CDR2 LQKENI. CDR3 amino acids: CASSLYLDSNTEAFF. The CDR3 DNA reads as TGTGCCAGCTCTCTATATTTGGACTCGAACACTGAAGCTTTCTTT.

V usage is TRBV29-1 and J usage is TRBJ1-2, with a possible D match to TRBD1 (6 bases). Trimming stripped 0 bases from V and 6 bases from J, with 11 bases between. Germline V gene sequence: CDR1 SQVTM, CDR2 ANQGSEA. This CDR3 is built from 13 residues. CDR3 amino acids: CSVEDTDRNGYTF. In DNA, the CDR3 is TGCAGCGTTGAAGATACAGACAGGAATGGCTACACCTTC.

The rearrangement joins TRBV11-2 to TRBJ2-1; possible D gene TRBD1, 6 bases. The V end was cut by 4 bases, the J end by 5 bases, with 21 bases between. The CDR3 is made up of 17 amino acids. CDR1 and CDR2 from the germline V gene are SGHAT and FQNNGV. The CDR3 coding sequence is TGTGCCAGCAGCTCATCAAGGTCAGGGGCTTTCAACAATGAGCAGTTCTTC. Amino acid sequence: CASSSSRSGAFNNEQFF. Filled out from reference TRBV11-2 and TRBJ2-1, the complete variable domain reads EAGVAQSPRYKIIEKRQSVAFWCNPISGHATLYWYQQILGQGPKLLIQFQNNGVVDDSQLPKDRFSAERLKGVDSTLKIQPAKLEDSAVYLCASSSSRSGAFNNEQFFGPGTRLTVL.